Listed below are T cell receptor beta chains from one sample, sequenced in a study of control samples from healthy donors and cancer patients. Clones were sequenced by immunoSEQ multiplex PCR, and TCRdb holds only the in-frame ones, with some missing. There are roughly 120,000 clones in the sample; roughly nine tenths occur only once, and almost 8% lies in the top ten. The sample consisted of blood. The receptors were sampled from a woman younger than 30 in good health. Each CDR3 is given with its conserved first and last residue. Each record gives: V gene, J gene, D gene, clone size, CDR3 DNA, CDR3 protein. D genes are given only for firm matches. Expanded clones get a size class; other rows say once, few or many, or leave the size out.

v_call: TRBV5-1
j_call: TRBJ2-3
d_call: .
clone_size: once
cdr3_nt: TGCGCCAGCAGCGTACAGGATCCCACAGATACGCAGTATTTT
cdr3_aa: CASSVQDPTDTQYF

v_call: TRBV7-9
j_call: TRBJ1-1
d_call: TRBD1
clone_size: .
cdr3_nt: TGTGCCAGCAGCTTAGGGAATGACAGGGCTGAAGCTTTCTTT
cdr3_aa: CASSLGNDRAEAFF

v_call: TRBV28
j_call: TRBJ2-2
d_call: .
clone_size: .
cdr3_nt: TGTGCCAGCAGTTTACTACTACGGGACGGGGAGCTGTTTTTT
cdr3_aa: CASSLLLRDGELFF

v_call: TRBV13
j_call: TRBJ1-4
d_call: .
clone_size: .
cdr3_nt: TGTGCCAGCAGCTTAAAACCCACGGGGGGTCCTAATGAAAAACTGTTTTTT
cdr3_aa: CASSLKPTGGPNEKLFF

v_call: TRBV4-2
j_call: TRBJ1-4
d_call: .
clone_size: .
cdr3_nt: TGTGCCAGCAGCCAAGGAGGGCTTGGTGAAAAACTGTTTTTT
cdr3_aa: CASSQGGLGEKLFF

v_call: TRBV5-1
j_call: TRBJ2-4
d_call: .
clone_size: .
cdr3_nt: TGCGCCAGCAGCCCCGGGACGATAATAGAAGCCAAAAACATTCAGTACTTC
cdr3_aa: CASSPGTIIEAKNIQYF

v_call: TRBV5-1
j_call: TRBJ2-7
d_call: .
clone_size: .
cdr3_nt: TGCGCCAGCAGACCCGGGAGCTCGGGCGGCGAGCAGTACTTC
cdr3_aa: CASRPGSSGGEQYF

v_call: TRBV5-1
j_call: TRBJ2-2
d_call: TRBD1
clone_size: .
cdr3_nt: TGCGCCAGCAGCTTAGGTCAGGGGGATACCGGGGAGCTGTTTTTT
cdr3_aa: CASSLGQGDTGELFF

v_call: TRBV10-3
j_call: TRBJ2-7
d_call: TRBD1
clone_size: .
cdr3_nt: TGTGCCATCAGTTTCACCGGGACAGGGGTCTACGAGCAGTACTTC
cdr3_aa: CAISFTGTGVYEQYF

v_call: TRBV6-4
j_call: TRBJ2-3
d_call: TRBD2
clone_size: .
cdr3_nt: TGTGCCAGCAGCCTTAGCGGGAACTCGGGCACAGATACGCAGTATTTT
cdr3_aa: CASSLSGNSGTDTQYF

v_call: TRBV29-1
j_call: TRBJ2-7
d_call: TRBD1
clone_size: many
cdr3_nt: TGCAGCCCTTACCGACAGGGGTTAACCTACGAGCAGTACTTC
cdr3_aa: CSPYRQGLTYEQYF

v_call: TRBV7-8
j_call: TRBJ2-7
d_call: .
clone_size: .
cdr3_nt: TGTGCCAGCAGCATAAACAGGGTATTTCCCTACGAGCAGTACTTC
cdr3_aa: CASSINRVFPYEQYF

v_call: TRBV4-1
j_call: TRBJ2-1
d_call: .
clone_size: .
cdr3_nt: TGCGCCAGCAGCCAAGAATCGGCTAGCTCGATATACAATGAGCAGTTCTTC
cdr3_aa: CASSQESASSIYNEQFF

v_call: TRBV6-1
j_call: TRBJ1-2
d_call: TRBD1
clone_size: .
cdr3_nt: TGTGCCAGCAGTGAAGCGGGACAGGGCCCCTATGGCTACACCTTC
cdr3_aa: CASSEAGQGPYGYTF

v_call: TRBV30
j_call: TRBJ2-7
d_call: .
clone_size: .
cdr3_nt: TGTGCCTGGAGAGAGGACAGTTCCTACGAGCAGTACTTC
cdr3_aa: CAWREDSSYEQYF

v_call: TRBV5-8
j_call: TRBJ2-7
d_call: TRBD1
clone_size: .
cdr3_nt: TGTGCCAGCAGCTTAAGGGACAGCTACGAGCAGTACTTC
cdr3_aa: CASSLRDSYEQYF

v_call: TRBV4-2
j_call: TRBJ2-7
d_call: .
clone_size: .
cdr3_nt: TGTGCCAGCAGCCCAATTTGGGGAGGCTCCTACGAGCAGTACTTC
cdr3_aa: CASSPIWGGSYEQYF

v_call: TRBV30
j_call: TRBJ1-2
d_call: .
clone_size: .
cdr3_nt: TGTGCCTGGAGTGAGGGTCGTAGCTATGGCTACACCTTC
cdr3_aa: CAWSEGRSYGYTF

v_call: TRBV5-1
j_call: TRBJ2-7
d_call: .
clone_size: .
cdr3_nt: TGCGCCAGCAGCCCAGGGGATATCACCTACGAGCAGTACTTC
cdr3_aa: CASSPGDITYEQYF

v_call: TRBV7-9
j_call: TRBJ2-5
d_call: .
clone_size: .
cdr3_nt: TGTGCCAGCAGCTTTGTTAGAAGTGAGACCCAGTACTTC
cdr3_aa: CASSFVRSETQYF

v_call: TRBV5-1
j_call: TRBJ2-5
d_call: TRBD1
clone_size: .
cdr3_nt: TGCGCCAGCAGCTTGGGCTGGGCGAACAGGGGACAGGAAGAGACCCAGTACTTC
cdr3_aa: CASSLGWANRGQEETQYF

v_call: TRBV3-1/TRBV3-2
j_call: TRBJ1-2
d_call: .
clone_size: once
cdr3_nt: TGTGCCAGCAGCCGAAGGGATGCCGGAAACACCTATGGCTACACCTTC
cdr3_aa: CASSRRDAGNTYGYTF

v_call: TRBV28
j_call: TRBJ2-5
d_call: .
clone_size: .
cdr3_nt: TGTGCCAGCTTTGGACTGGACGAGACCCAGTACTTC
cdr3_aa: CASFGLDETQYF

v_call: TRBV3-1/TRBV3-2
j_call: TRBJ1-5
d_call: .
clone_size: .
cdr3_nt: TGTGCCAGCAGCCAAGTCTGGAACGGGGGGGGACCATTAAGAGAGCATCAGCCCCAGCATTTT
cdr3_aa: CASSQVWNGGGPLREHQPQHF

v_call: TRBV5-6
j_call: TRBJ2-3
d_call: TRBD2
clone_size: .
cdr3_nt: TGTGCCAGCAGCTTAGCGGGGGCCCCAGCTTTT
cdr3_aa: CASSLAGAPAF

v_call: TRBV19
j_call: TRBJ2-1
d_call: TRBD1
clone_size: .
cdr3_nt: TGTGCCAGTAGCCTACTGCCGGGACAGGGCCGCAATGAGCAGTTCTTC
cdr3_aa: CASSLLPGQGRNEQFF

v_call: TRBV5-1
j_call: TRBJ2-3
d_call: .
clone_size: few
cdr3_nt: TGCGCCAGCAGCTTAACAGATACGCAGTATTTT
cdr3_aa: CASSLTDTQYF

v_call: TRBV6-2/TRBV6-3
j_call: TRBJ2-7
d_call: TRBD2
clone_size: .
cdr3_nt: TGTGCCAGCAGTTACTCACTAGCGGTTAGACACGAGCAGTACTTC
cdr3_aa: CASSYSLAVRHEQYF

v_call: TRBV25-1
j_call: TRBJ2-3
d_call: .
clone_size: .
cdr3_nt: TGTGCCAGCAGTGAATATAAGAACATAGGCACAGATACGCAGTATTTT
cdr3_aa: CASSEYKNIGTDTQYF